Included here is one T cell receptor beta chain sequence, with context. These data originate in a study of T cells in Graves' hyperthyroidism and ophthalmopathy. As for the study in general: Any treatment followed the collection of peripheral blood at initial diagnosis.

The V and J ends lost 0 bases and 6 bases respectively, with 25 bases between them. Germline V gene data show CDR1 as LGHNA and CDR2 as YNFKEQ. The CDR3 contains 19 residues. Regions amplified from RNA transcripts were the TCR beta CDR3 regions. The HTBI primer set drove a first-round RT-PCR of the TCR CDR3. MiXCR, run by TCRdb on the multiplex PCR reads, gives a single entry per CDR3 protein. The table includes a few hundred thousand distinct CDR3 sequences, roughly 18% detected once. The TCR comes from a woman between 50 and 59 years old with Graves' hyperthyroidism. The sequenced material came from blood. This chain connects TRBV4-2 to TRBJ2-3; no clear D. CDR3 residues: CASSQDGSKLGLQTDTQYF. CDR3 in DNA: TGTGCCAGCAGCCAAGATGGGTCGAAGTTGGGCCTCCAAACGGATACGCAGTATTTT.